The subject of this entry is one T cell receptor (beta chain). A junction end diverges from the germline sequence, so it may reflect a read error. This sample was included in a study of tumor-infiltrating lymphocytes in primary liver carcinoma. Per germline, CDR1 SEHNR and CDR2 FQNEAQ (reference sequence). The CDR3 spans 13 residues. TCR beta cDNA was prepared out of around 460 ng total RNA by means of a constant-region primer. Slightly modified ARM-PCR with three nested multiplex PCR rounds yielded TCR beta libraries. Primers for the first two PCR rounds were TRBV1-TRBV30 forward primers and a C-beta reverse primer (around 10 cycles per round). TCRdb reprocessed the multiplex PCR reads via MiXCR and lists one record per CDR3 protein. The table has about 78,000 distinct CDR3 sequences, more than 60% seen once; the top ten hold roughly 26%. Scientists recovered RNA and DNA together from approximately 20-30 mg of unsorted bulk tissue.

Sequencing was carried out using liver tumor tissue from sampling region 4. As to subset: tumor region T4, right-lateral pole. The origin of this receptor is a man aged 35-49 years with primary liver carcinoma and hepatitis B virus infection. The V gene is TRBV7-9, the J gene TRBJ2-7; 9 positions match TRBD2. CDR3 in DNA: TGTACCAGCAGTATGGGGACTAGCTCAGGGCAGTACTTC. This gives the protein CTSSMGTSSGQYF.